The clone carrying this T cell receptor beta chain was seen only a few times. The antigen remains undetermined. The same CDR3 also results from other DNA sequences found in this sample. The data stem from a study of identifying expanded T cells in peripheral blood. The study, taken as a whole, reports: Differentially abundant clones: roughly 1.2 between replicates, approximately 16 at approximately 14 days, around 20 at four.

The V gene's germline CDR1 is SNHLY and CDR2 FYNNEI. The CDR3 runs to 15 residues. The ends were cut back, 2 bases at V and 0 bases at J, with 8 bases in the middle. Clones were read by immunoSEQ multiplex PCR, and TCRdb kept only the in-frame ones, dropping some. The repertoire holds tens of thousands of clones, with over 75% as singletons. The genes are TRBV2 and TRBJ1-5, with TRBD1 as a possible D gene (5 bases). The source of this sequence is a person between 18 and 75 years old in good health. Sequenced: blood. This CDR3 is CASSEQGNSNQPQHF. DNA for the CDR3: TGTGCCAGCAGTGAACAGGGCAATAGCAATCAGCCCCAGCATTTT.